A single sample is the source of the 18 T cell receptor beta chains below, sequenced in a study of post-analysis software for immune sequencing data. Study-level findings and limits: In patients, about 5 TRBV segments were more frequent than in controls, with TRBV5-6, TRBV5-1 and TRBV20-1 among them.

No antigen is known for these receptors. The authors incorporated unique molecular identifiers into the TCR beta cDNA libraries. One entry per CDR3 protein, called by TCRdb with MiXCR from the PCR reads. The sample contains roughly 670,000 distinct CDR3 sequences, about 60% of which appear only once. Material: blood. The source of these receptors is a girl under 10 years old with multiple sclerosis.

The V call is TRBV6-2 or TRBV6-3, the J call TRBJ1-1; weak D call: TRBD1 (5 bases). Germline CDR1 reads MNHEY; CDR2 reads SVGEGT. This CDR3 is built from 13 residues. Trimming removed 1 base at V and 5 bases at J, with 8 bases between. The CDR3 region has the DNA TGTGCCAGCAGTTACTGGGGGGAAACTGAAGCTTTCTTT. This gives the protein CASSYWGETEAFF.

The V call is TRBV9, the J call TRBJ2-7; possible D gene TRBD2, 5 bases. Looked up from germline, CDR1 is SGDLS and CDR2 is YYNGEE. The CDR3 extends over 14 amino acids. Deletions cut 3 bases from V and 5 bases from J, with 15 bases between. The CDR3 protein is CASSAATGSDEQYF. CDR3 nucleotide sequence: TGTGCCAGCAGCGCGGCTACTGGGAGTGACGAGCAGTACTTC.

The chain recombines TRBV7-9 with TRBJ1-2, with D tentatively TRBD1 (5 bases). The V end was cut by 3 bases, the J end by 7 bases, with 12 bases between. Germline V gene data show CDR1 as SEHNR and CDR2 as FQNEAQ (reference sequence). This CDR3 is 13 amino acids long. The DNA for the CDR3 is TGTGCCAGCAGCTTGTCAGGGAATCCTGGCTACACCTTC. Amino acids: CASSLSGNPGYTF.

This chain links TRBV7-6 with TRBJ1-6; 10 bases line up with TRBD1. Trimming at V came to 5 bases and at J to 9 bases, leaving 4 bases not matched to a gene. The germline V gene has CDR1 SGHVS and CDR2 FNYEAQ. The CDR3 extends over 14 amino acids. This CDR3 is CASSPGQGSSPLHF. Here the CDR3 DNA reads TGTGCCAGCAGCCCGGGACAGGGGAGTTCACCCCTCCACTTT.

This chain links TRBV7-9 with TRBJ2-5, with 14 bases aligning to TRBD2. J was trimmed by 7 bases and V by 4 bases; bases with no gene match: 14. From germline, CDR1 is SEHNR and CDR2 FQNEAQ (reference sequence). This CDR3 contains 18 residues. The CDR3 sequence is CASSSRLGLAGEPRTQYF. CDR3 coding DNA: TGTGCCAGCAGCTCCCGTTTGGGACTAGCGGGGGAACCCAGGACCCAGTACTTC. The whole variable domain, remainder taken from reference TRBV7-9 and TRBJ2-5, is DTGVSQNPRHKITKRGQNVTFRCDPISEHNRLYWYRQTLGQGPEFLTYFQNEAQLEKSRLLSDRFSAERPKGSFSTLEIQRTEQGDSAMYLCASSSRLGLAGEPRTQYFGPGTRLLVL.

This rearrangement joins TRBV5-1 to TRBJ1-2, with D perhaps TRBD1 (5 bases). V lost 2 bases to trimming and J lost 6 bases, with 17 bases between them. CDR1 and CDR2 (germline): SGHRS, YFSETQ. This CDR3 region has 15 residues. CDR3 sequence (DNA): TGCGCCAGCAGCTTCTGGGGACGGGAACTTAATGGCTACACCTTC. The encoded protein is CASSFWGRELNGYTF.

The chain is built from TRBV12-5 and TRBJ2-3; D gene ambiguous. This CDR3 is built from 13 residues. Trimming shortened V by 7 bases and J by 4 bases, and 12 bases separated the two germline ends. Germline CDR1 reads LGHNT; CDR2 reads FRNRAP. CDR3 protein: CASAQEPSDTQYF. For the CDR3, the DNA is TGTGCTAGTGCTCAGGAGCCTTCAGATACGCAGTATTTT.

The genes are TRBV12-3 or TRBV12-4 and TRBJ1-1; D is possibly TRBD1 (5 bases). V lost 3 bases and J 4 bases, leaving 15 bases between the germline ends. CDR3 size: 15 residues. Here the CDR3 reads CASSLALGRSTEAFF. The CDR3 DNA is TGTGCCAGCAGTTTGGCATTGGGACGGTCCACTGAAGCTTTCTTT.

This clonotype was seen only once. The chain carries TRBV6-1 and TRBJ2-1; tentatively, D is TRBD2 (5 bases). The germline V gene has CDR1 MNHNS and CDR2 SASEGT. The CDR3 has 12 amino acids. Trimming stripped 10 bases from V and 6 bases from J, with 13 bases between. The CDR3 nucleotides read TGTGCCACTGAGGGCCAGACCAATGAGCAGTTCTTC. Translated: CATEGQTNEQFF.

V and J are TRBV7-2 and TRBJ2-1; 9 bases are shared with TRBD2. V was clipped by 1 base and J by 10 bases; unmatched bases: 8. Germline assignment: CDR1 SGHTA and CDR2 FQGNSA. The CDR3 contains 15 residues. CDR3 coding DNA: TGTGCCAGCAGCTTAGTTGGCAGCGGGGGGTACGAGCAGTTCTTC. Translated, it gives CASSLVGSGGYEQFF.

The V call is TRBV9, the J call TRBJ2-5; tentative D call: TRBD2 (6 bases). Trimming cost V 0 bases and J 5 bases, with 11 bases left between them. Germline lookup yields CDR1 SGDLS and CDR2 YYNGEE. The CDR3 extends over 14 amino acids. The chain's CDR3 is CASSVDGGAETQYF. The DNA for the CDR3 is TGTGCCAGCAGCGTAGACGGAGGGGCGGAGACCCAGTACTTC.

Only a few counts were recorded for this clonotype. V usage is TRBV6-2 or TRBV6-3 and J usage is TRBJ2-3; D call uncertain. Between the trimmed V and J ends, which lost 4 bases and 6 bases, there was a span of 32 bases. CDR1 and CDR2 (germline): MNHEY, SVGEGT. The CDR3 spans 20 residues. CDR3 loop: CASSWNPLIGVGRLTDTQYF. DNA for the CDR3: TGTGCCAGCAGTTGGAATCCCCTCATCGGCGTCGGACGTCTTACGGATACGCAGTATTTT.

There are a few counts of this clonotype. V usage is TRBV6-5 and J usage is TRBJ2-5; tentatively, D is TRBD1 (7 bases). There are 12 residues in the CDR3. Germline assignment: CDR1 MNHEY and CDR2 SVGAGI. Trimming took off 6 bases at V and 7 bases at J, with 12 bases between the two ends. CDR3 amino acids: CASSPGGMTQYF. The CDR3 DNA sequence: TGTGCCAGCAGCCCAGGGGGGATGACCCAGTACTTC.

The chain joins TRBV21-1 to TRBJ2-5; TRBD1 is taken as the D call from the table, unchecked against the DNA. TRBV21-1 is a known pseudogene. The CDR3 is made up of 14 amino acids. The CDR3 DNA sequence: TGTGCCAGCAGCAAAGCCGGGGGAGTGGAGACCCAGTACTTC. It translates to CASSKAGGVETQYF.

The chain carries TRBV29-1 and TRBJ2-3; possibly TRBD2 for D (7 bases). The CDR3 contains 15 residues. The ends were cut back, 4 bases at V and 3 bases at J, with 17 bases in the middle. CDR1 and CDR2 (germline): SQVTM, ANQGSEA. The CDR3 nucleotides are TGCAGCGTTGCGGCGGGGGCCCCCCGGACAGATACGCAGTATTTT. Translation: CSVAAGAPRTDTQYF.

This clonotype was counted between two and nine times. The chain is built from TRBV29-1 and TRBJ2-3, with D possibly TRBD1 on 6 matching bases. The CDR3 contains 12 residues. Deletions cut 7 bases from V and 1 base from J, with 9 bases between. Germline CDR1 and CDR2: SQVTM and ANQGSEA. The DNA of the CDR3 is TGCAGCGGGTCAGGGGGCACAGATACGCAGTATTTT. The encoded protein is CSGSGGTDTQYF.

This clonotype was recorded a few times. The chain links TRBV4-1 to TRBJ2-7; 7 bases match TRBD2. Unmatched junction bases numbered 4, after V lost 1 base and J lost 1 base. The CDR3 loop spans 15 amino acids. Germline CDR1 MGHRA, CDR2 YSYEKL. CDR3 amino acids: CASSQGRGSSYEQYF. CDR3 nucleotides: TGCGCCAGCAGCCAAGGACGCGGGAGTTCCTACGAGCAGTACTTC.

This clonotype was found once. The genes are TRBV4-2 and TRBJ2-1; 11 nucleotides line up with TRBD2. Germline V CDR1 and CDR2: LGHNA, YNFKEQ. J lost 8 bases, V lost 8 bases, and 8 bases had no gene match. CDR3 length: 14 amino acids. The CDR3 DNA sequence: TGTGCCAGCGGAGCTAGCGGGGGGAGGGATGAGCAGTTCTTC. The encoded protein is CASGASGGRDEQFF.